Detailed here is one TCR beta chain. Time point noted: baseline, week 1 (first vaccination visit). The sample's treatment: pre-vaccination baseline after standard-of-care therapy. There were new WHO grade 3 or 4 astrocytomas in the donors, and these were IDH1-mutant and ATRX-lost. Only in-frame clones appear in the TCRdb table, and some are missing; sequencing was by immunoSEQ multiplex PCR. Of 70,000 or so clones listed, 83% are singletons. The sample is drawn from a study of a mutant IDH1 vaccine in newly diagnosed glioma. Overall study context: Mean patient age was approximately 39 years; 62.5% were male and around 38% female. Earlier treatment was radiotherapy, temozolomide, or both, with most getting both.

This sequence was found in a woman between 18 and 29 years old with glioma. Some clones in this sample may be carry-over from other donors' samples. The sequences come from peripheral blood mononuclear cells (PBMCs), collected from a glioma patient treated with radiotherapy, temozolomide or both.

Written as DNA, the CDR3 is TGCGCCAGCAGCCAGAGACAGGGAAATGCTGGCTACACCTTC. Translation: CASSQRQGNAGYTF. The J gene is TRBJ1-2, the V gene TRBV4-1, with 7 bases aligning to TRBD1. The V gene's germline CDR1 is MGHRA and CDR2 YSYEKL. The CDR3 has 14 residues. V gave up 3 bases and J gave up 7 bases; unmatched junction bases: 8.